The 6 T cell receptor beta chains presented below share a single source sample, sequenced in a study of shared clonotypes between healthy human individuals. Naive CD8 cells comprised CD45RO-negative, CCR7-positively selected cells, excluding terminally differentiated effector memory CD45RA+ cells. Sequencing was performed with immunoSEQ multiplex PCR; in TCRdb, only in-frame clones are kept and a portion is missing. The data contain under 850,000 clones, almost 95% of them seen just once; the ten biggest clones take up 24%. Material for sequencing was naive CD8+ T cells sorted from blood. The receptors come from a man in his thirties or forties in good health.

The chain links TRBV4-1 to TRBJ1-3; the D is unclear. Trimming took 1 base from V and 0 from J, leaving 7 bases between them. CDR3 length: 15 amino acids. Looked up from germline, CDR1 is MGHRA and CDR2 is YSYEKL. The CDR3 is CASSQAEGSGNTIYF. The CDR3 DNA sequence: TGCGCCAGCAGCCAAGCTGAGGGCTCTGGAAACACCATATATTTT.

This rearrangement joins TRBV7-6 to TRBJ2-3, with TRBD1 identical over 10 bases. J was trimmed by 1 base and V by 6 bases; bases with no gene match: 4. This CDR3 has 15 amino acids. Per germline, CDR1 SGHVS and CDR2 FNYEAQ. This CDR3 reads CASSPGTGGTDTQYF. For the CDR3, the DNA is TGTGCCAGCAGTCCCGGGACAGGGGGCACAGATACGCAGTATTTT.

The chain employs TRBV6-1 and TRBJ2-7; D remains ambiguous. CDR3 length: 13 amino acids. With 8 bases removed from V and 6 bases from J, the gap between germline ends came to 17 bases. Germline-derived CDR1 and CDR2 are MNHNS and SASEGT. The CDR3 DNA reads as TGTGCCAGCTCTCTCTCCTCTAGGCCCGAGCAGTACTTC. Residues: CASSLSSRPEQYF.

The chain employs TRBV10-1 and TRBJ1-2; 7 bases map to TRBD1. The CDR3 is 12 residues long. With 7 bases clipped from V and 7 bases from J, the junction kept 6 bases outside the gene matches. Germline V gene lookup returns CDR1 WNHNN and CDR2 SYGVQD (reference sequence). The CDR3: CASIDRDRGYTF. CDR3 in DNA: TGCGCCAGCATCGACAGGGATCGTGGCTACACCTTC.

This clone was seen a handful of times. The gene calls are TRBV11-2 and TRBJ1-4; no firm D call. Germline-derived CDR1 and CDR2 are SGHAT and FQNNGV. This CDR3 contains 13 residues. V was shortened by 5 bases and J by 12 bases, with 16 bases between the two germline ends. CDR3 in amino acids: CASSLSPNHQLFF. The CDR3 bases are TGTGCCAGCAGCCTTTCTCCCAACCACCAACTGTTTTTT.

The chain carries TRBV7-9 and TRBJ1-3; D not resolved. Trimming pared 1 base from V and 2 bases from J, leaving 6 bases between. Germline V CDR1 and CDR2: SEHNR, FQNEAQ (reference sequence). The CDR3 totals 14 residues. The CDR3 DNA sequence: TGTGCCAGCAGCTTAGTACTCCCTGGAAACACCATATATTTT. This gives the protein CASSLVLPGNTIYF.